This TCR beta chain was documented in a study of control samples from healthy donors and cancer patients. Profiling relied on immunoSEQ multiplex PCR, and the TCRdb table lists in-frame clones only, not all of them. The sample includes around 120,000 clones, more than 85% seen only once; the top ten take roughly 2.5%. The V and J ends lost 0 bases and 2 bases respectively, with 24 bases between them. The CDR3 is made up of 20 amino acids. The V gene's germline CDR1 is LGHDT and CDR2 YNNKEL (reference sequence). This chain uses TRBV3-1 (or the pseudogene TRBV3-2) with TRBJ2-3, with D unclear. This clonotype originated in a man aged 25 to 45 in good health. The specimen was blood. The CDR3 spells CASSQEGLGLNRQPTDTQYF. The CDR3 nucleotides read TGTGCCAGCAGCCAAGAGGGTCTAGGCTTAAATCGGCAACCCACAGATACGCAGTATTTT.